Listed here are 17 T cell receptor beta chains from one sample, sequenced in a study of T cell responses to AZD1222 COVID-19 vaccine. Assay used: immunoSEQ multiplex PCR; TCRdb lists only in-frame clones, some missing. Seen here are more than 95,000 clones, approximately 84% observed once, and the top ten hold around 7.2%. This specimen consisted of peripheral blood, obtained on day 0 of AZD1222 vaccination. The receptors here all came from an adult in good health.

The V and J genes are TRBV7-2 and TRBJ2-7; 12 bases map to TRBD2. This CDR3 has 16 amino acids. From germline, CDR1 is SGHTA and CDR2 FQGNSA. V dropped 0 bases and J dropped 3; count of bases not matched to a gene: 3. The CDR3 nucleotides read TGTGCCAGCAGCTTAGCGCTAGCGGGAGGGAGCTACGAGCAGTACTTC. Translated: CASSLALAGGSYEQYF.

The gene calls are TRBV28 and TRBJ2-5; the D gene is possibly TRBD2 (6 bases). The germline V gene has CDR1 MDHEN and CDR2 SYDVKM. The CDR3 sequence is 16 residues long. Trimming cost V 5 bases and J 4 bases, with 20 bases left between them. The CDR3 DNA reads TGTGCCAGCAGTGGCCGTGGAGGAGGGCTGGGAGAGACCCAGTACTTC. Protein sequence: CASSGRGGGLGETQYF.

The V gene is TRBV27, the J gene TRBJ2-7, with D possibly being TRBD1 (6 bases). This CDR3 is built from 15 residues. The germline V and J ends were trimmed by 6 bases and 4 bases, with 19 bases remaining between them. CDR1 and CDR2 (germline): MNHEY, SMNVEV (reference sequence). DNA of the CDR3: TGTGCCAGCAGCCAAGGGACACCTCGATTTTACGAGCAGTACTTC. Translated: CASSQGTPRFYEQYF.

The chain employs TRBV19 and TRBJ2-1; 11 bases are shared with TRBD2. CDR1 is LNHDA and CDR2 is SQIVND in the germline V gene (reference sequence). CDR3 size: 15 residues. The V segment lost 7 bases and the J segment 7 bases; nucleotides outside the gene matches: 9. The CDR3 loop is CASTKTGLAENEQFF. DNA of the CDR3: TGTGCCAGTACAAAAACGGGACTAGCGGAGAATGAGCAGTTCTTC.

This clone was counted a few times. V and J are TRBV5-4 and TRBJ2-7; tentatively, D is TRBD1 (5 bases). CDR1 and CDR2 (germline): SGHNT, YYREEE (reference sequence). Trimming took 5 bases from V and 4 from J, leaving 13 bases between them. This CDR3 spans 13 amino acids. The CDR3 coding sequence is TGTGCCAGCAGGCCAGAAGGGGTGTACGAGCAGTACTTC. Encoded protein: CASRPEGVYEQYF. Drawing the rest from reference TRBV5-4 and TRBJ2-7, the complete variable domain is ETGVTQSPTHLIKTRGQQVTLRCSSQSGHNTVSWYQQALGQGPQFIFQYYREEENGRGNFPPRFSGLQFPNYSSELNVNALELDDSALYLCASRPEGVYEQYFGPGTRLTVT.

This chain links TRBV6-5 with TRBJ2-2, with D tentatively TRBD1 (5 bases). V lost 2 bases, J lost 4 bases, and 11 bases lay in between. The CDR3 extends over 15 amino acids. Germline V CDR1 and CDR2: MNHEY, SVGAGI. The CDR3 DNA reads TGTGCCAGCAGTTACGCGAGACAGAGCACCGGGGAGCTGTTTTTT. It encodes CASSYARQSTGELFF.

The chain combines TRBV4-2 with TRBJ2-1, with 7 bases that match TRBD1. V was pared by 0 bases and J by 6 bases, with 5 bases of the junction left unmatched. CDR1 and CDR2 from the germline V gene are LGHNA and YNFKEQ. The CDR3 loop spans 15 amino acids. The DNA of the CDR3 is TGTGCCAGCAGCCAAGACAGGGGGACCAGCAATGAGCAGTTCTTC. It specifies CASSQDRGTSNEQFF.

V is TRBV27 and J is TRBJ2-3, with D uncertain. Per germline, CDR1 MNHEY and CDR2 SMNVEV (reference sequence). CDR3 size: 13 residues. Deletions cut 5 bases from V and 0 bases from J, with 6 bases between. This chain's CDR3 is CASSILSTDTQYF. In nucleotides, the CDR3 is TGTGCCAGCAGTATCCTGAGCACAGATACGCAGTATTTT.

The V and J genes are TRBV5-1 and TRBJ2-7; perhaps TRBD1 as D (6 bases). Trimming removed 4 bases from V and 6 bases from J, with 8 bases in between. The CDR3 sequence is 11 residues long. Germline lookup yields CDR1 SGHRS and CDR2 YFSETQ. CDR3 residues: CASSARGEQYF. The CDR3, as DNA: TGCGCCAGCAGCGCCAGGGGCGAGCAGTACTTC.

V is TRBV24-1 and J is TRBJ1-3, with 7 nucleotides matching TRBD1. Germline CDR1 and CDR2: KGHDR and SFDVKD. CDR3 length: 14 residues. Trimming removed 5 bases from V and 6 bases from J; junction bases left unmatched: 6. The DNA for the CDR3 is TGTGCCACCAGTGTTAGAGGGGGCGAAAACACCATATATTTT. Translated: CATSVRGGENTIYF.

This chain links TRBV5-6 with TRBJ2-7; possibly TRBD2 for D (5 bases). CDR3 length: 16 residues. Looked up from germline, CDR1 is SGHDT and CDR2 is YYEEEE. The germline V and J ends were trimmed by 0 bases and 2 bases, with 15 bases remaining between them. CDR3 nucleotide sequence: TGTGCCAGCAGCTTGGGTTGGCAGCGGTCGGCCTACGAGCAGTACTTC. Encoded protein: CASSLGWQRSAYEQYF.

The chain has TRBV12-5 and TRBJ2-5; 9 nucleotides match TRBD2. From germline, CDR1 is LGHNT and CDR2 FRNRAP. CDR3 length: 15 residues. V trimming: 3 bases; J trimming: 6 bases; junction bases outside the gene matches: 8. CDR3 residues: CASGLEGLAVKTQYF. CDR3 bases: TGTGCTAGTGGTTTAGAGGGACTAGCAGTGAAGACCCAGTACTTC.

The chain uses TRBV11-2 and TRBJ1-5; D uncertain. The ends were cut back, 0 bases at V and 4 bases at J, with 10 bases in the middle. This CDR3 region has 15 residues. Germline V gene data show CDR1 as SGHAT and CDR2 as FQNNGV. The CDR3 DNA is TGTGCCAGCAGCTTAGAAGGTCGACCGAATCAGCCCCAGCATTTT. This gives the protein CASSLEGRPNQPQHF.

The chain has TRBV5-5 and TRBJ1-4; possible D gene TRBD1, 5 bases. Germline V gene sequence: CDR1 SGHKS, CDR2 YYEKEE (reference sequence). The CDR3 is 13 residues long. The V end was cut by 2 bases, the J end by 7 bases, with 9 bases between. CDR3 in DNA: TGTGCCAGCAGCTTAATTGGGGGTGAAAAACTGTTTTTT. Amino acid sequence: CASSLIGGEKLFF.

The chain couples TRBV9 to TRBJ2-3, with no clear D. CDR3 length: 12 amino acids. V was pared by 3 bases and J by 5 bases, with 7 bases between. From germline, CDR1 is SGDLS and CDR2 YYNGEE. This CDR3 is CASSAVLDTQYF. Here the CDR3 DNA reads TGTGCCAGCAGCGCGGTCTTAGATACGCAGTATTTT. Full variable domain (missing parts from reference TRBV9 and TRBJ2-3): DSGVTQTPKHLITATGQRVTLRCSPRSGDLSVYWYQQSLDQGLQFLIQYYNGEERAKGNILERFSAQQFPDLHSELNLSSLELGDSALYFCASSAVLDTQYFGPGTRLTVL.

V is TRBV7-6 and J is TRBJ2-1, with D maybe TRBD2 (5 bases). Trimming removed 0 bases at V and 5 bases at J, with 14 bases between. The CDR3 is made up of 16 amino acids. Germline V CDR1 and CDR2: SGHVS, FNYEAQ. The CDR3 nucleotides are TGTGCCAGCAGCTTAGCGTCCCCAGGACTGAACAATGAGCAGTTCTTC. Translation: CASSLASPGLNNEQFF.

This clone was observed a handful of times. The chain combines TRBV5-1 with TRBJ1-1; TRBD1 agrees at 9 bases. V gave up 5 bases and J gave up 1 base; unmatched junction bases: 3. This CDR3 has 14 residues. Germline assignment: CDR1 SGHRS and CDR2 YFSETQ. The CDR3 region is CASSLQGANTEAFF. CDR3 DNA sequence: TGCGCCAGCAGTCTACAGGGGGCGAACACTGAAGCTTTCTTT.